The rows below give T cell receptor beta chains drawn from one sample of a study of T and B cells in COVID-19 patients. TCRdb redid the calling of the multiplex PCR reads with MiXCR, one entry per CDR3 protein. There are around 7,500 distinct CDR3 sequences in the sample; 40% to 45% occur only once, and 3% to 4% lies in the top ten. The specimen sequenced was blood. These receptors were collected from a human donor who had recovered from COVID-19. Both conserved end residues are part of each CDR3. A D gene is named only where the DNA matches it firmly. The size entry is marked missing in some rows and otherwise reads once, few, many or a size class.

d_gene	abundance	v_gene	j_gene	CDR3nt	CDR3aa
TRBD1	NA	TRBV11-1	TRBJ2-7	TGTGCCAGCAGGGGACAGGGGATTTCCTACGAGCAGTACTTC	CASRGQGISYEQYF
NA	NA	TRBV6-6	TRBJ1-2	TGTGCCAGCAGTGCCCTCGGGGGGGGCTATGGCTACACCTTC	CASSALGGGYGYTF
NA	medium-sized	TRBV19	TRBJ2-3	TGTGCCAGTAGTACTACAGGGGATACGCAGTATTTT	CASSTTGDTQYF
NA	NA	TRBV6-5	TRBJ1-1	TGTGCCAGCAGTTACTGGGCTCAGGGTGACGGGAACACTGAAGCTTTCTTT	CASSYWAQGDGNTEAFF
NA	NA	TRBV6-5	TRBJ2-7	TGTGCCATCAGTGAGTCGACAGTTATCTCCTACGAGCAGTACTTC	CAISESTVISYEQYF
NA	NA	TRBV29-1	TRBJ1-2	TGCAGCGTCCCGAGGGGGAGTCGTGGCTACACCTTC	CSVPRGSRGYTF
NA	few	TRBV5-6	TRBJ2-2	TGTGCCAGCAGCTTTTACAGGACATCTGCCGGGGAGCTGTTTTTT	CASSFYRTSAGELFF
NA	NA	TRBV6-8	TRBJ1-1	TGTGCCAGCAGAAACAGGGCGAACACTGAAGCTTTCTTT	CASRNRANTEAFF
TRBD1	NA	TRBV29-1	TRBJ1-5	TGCAGCGTGGGAACAGGGGACCTGCCCCAGCATTTT	CSVGTGDLPQHF
NA	medium-sized	TRBV11-3	TRBJ2-7	TGTGCCAGCAGCTTCGGACTCGATGGGTACGAGCAGTACTTC	CASSFGLDGYEQYF
NA	NA	TRBV6-2/TRBV6-3	TRBJ2-7	TGTGCCACCGACGCCGGCTACGAGCAGTACTTC	CATDAGYEQYF
NA	medium-sized	TRBV19	TRBJ2-2	TGTGCCAGTAGTCCCATGGGCGCGAACACCGGGGAGCTGTTTTTT	CASSPMGANTGELFF
TRBD2	medium-sized	TRBV11-1	TRBJ2-2	TGTGCCAGCAGCCCTCCACCGGGGGGGAACACCGGGGAGCTGTTTTTT	CASSPPPGGNTGELFF
TRBD1	NA	TRBV6-4	TRBJ1-6	TGTGCCAGCAGTGACCCCAAAGGTAACCGGGACAGGGGGACGGATTCACCCCTCCACTTT	CASSDPKGNRDRGTDSPLHF
NA	NA	TRBV7-2	TRBJ1-4	TGTGCCAGCAGCTTACGGGGGAGCTGGGTTGAAAAACTGTTTTTT	CASSLRGSWVEKLFF
NA	NA	TRBV6-2/TRBV6-3	TRBJ2-2	TGTGCCAGCAGTTACCCGCACCAGGCCACGAACACCGGGGAGCTGTTTTTT	CASSYPHQATNTGELFF
TRBD2	NA	TRBV7-2	TRBJ2-1	TGTGCCAGCAGCCCGCGGGGGGGATACATCGAGCAGTTCTTC	CASSPRGGYIEQFF
NA	few	TRBV6-2/TRBV6-3	TRBJ2-2	TGTGCCAGCACCCCACGGGGCTTGGGCGGGGAGCTGTTTTTT	CASTPRGLGGELFF
TRBD1	NA	TRBV19	TRBJ2-5	TGTGCCAGTAGTATGGGACAGTACCAAGAGACCCATTACTTC	CASSMGQYQETHYF
TRBD2	few	TRBV11-3	TRBJ2-3	TGTGCCAGCAGCATGGGACTAGCGGGGGGTGGAGATACGCAGTATTTT	CASSMGLAGGGDTQYF
NA	NA	TRBV19	TRBJ2-7	TGTGCCAGCGGACAACTACAGGGCCACGAGCAGTACTTC	CASGQLQGHEQYF
NA	NA	TRBV5-1	TRBJ2-3	TGCGCCAGCAGCTTGGTTCGGGGCGGCACAGATACGCAGTATTTT	CASSLVRGGTDTQYF
NA	NA	TRBV6-2/TRBV6-3	TRBJ2-5	TGTGCCAGCAGTCGCTATGGGGCCAGTGAGACCCAGTACTTC	CASSRYGASETQYF
NA	NA	TRBV19	TRBJ2-6	TGTGTTAGTAGTATAACAGGCTCTGGGGCCAACGTCCTGACTTTC	CVSSITGSGANVLTF
TRBD1	NA	TRBV13	TRBJ1-1	TGTGCCAGCAGCAGGGGACAGTATCAGGAAGCTTTCTTT	CASSRGQYQEAFF
NA	few	TRBV29-1	TRBJ1-1	TGCAGCGTCGCCCTAGGCCGCACTGAAGCTTTCTTT	CSVALGRTEAFF
TRBD2	medium-sized	TRBV19	TRBJ2-3	TGTGCCAGTAGACTAGCGGGGCAAGTAGATACGCAGTATTTT	CASRLAGQVDTQYF
NA	NA	TRBV27	TRBJ2-7	TGTGCCAGCAGTTTTGGACAGACCTTAAACTACGAGCAGTACTTC	CASSFGQTLNYEQYF
NA	few	TRBV6-1	TRBJ2-7	TGTGCCAGCAGTGAAGATTACGAGCAGTACTTC	CASSEDYEQYF
TRBD2	NA	TRBV18	TRBJ2-1	TGTGCCAGCTCACGGACTAGCGGAGACAATGAGCAGTTCTTC	CASSRTSGDNEQFF
TRBD2	NA	TRBV11-2	TRBJ2-2	TGTGCCAGCAGCTTAGATGGGGGACTAATGACCGGGGAGCTGTTTTTT	CASSLDGGLMTGELFF
TRBD1	NA	TRBV29-1	TRBJ1-1	TGCAGCGTTGCTCGGACAGGGGAAGCTTTCTTT	CSVARTGEAFF
TRBD1	NA	TRBV6-2/TRBV6-3	TRBJ2-5	TGTGCCAGCAGTTACGGGGGACAGAAGCAAGAGACCCAGTACTTC	CASSYGGQKQETQYF
TRBD2	few	TRBV6-2/TRBV6-3	TRBJ2-3	TGTGCCAGCAGTTACTCCTCGCGGGGGGGCACAGATACGCAGTATTTT	CASSYSSRGGTDTQYF
NA	NA	TRBV24-1	TRBJ2-3	TGTGCCACCAGTGGAGGTACGGGAAACACAGATACGCAGTATTTT	CATSGGTGNTDTQYF
NA	medium-sized	TRBV19	TRBJ2-6	TGTGCCAGTAGTGTGCCACCGGGGGGGACAGGCCGACGGGGGGCCAACGTCCTGACTTTC	CASSVPPGGTGRRGANVLTF
NA	NA	TRBV13	TRBJ2-3	TGTGCCAGCAGCATCACAGATACGCAGTATTTT	CASSITDTQYF
TRBD1	NA	TRBV10-3	TRBJ1-3	TGTGCCATCAGCGTCGACAGGGGGCAGGGAAACACCATATATTTT	CAISVDRGQGNTIYF
NA	NA	TRBV6-1	TRBJ1-5	TGTGCCAGCAGTCAAGGAAATCAGCCCCAGCATTTT	CASSQGNQPQHF
NA	once	TRBV7-9	TRBJ2-5	TGTGCCAGCAGCGTTCAAGGGGACCTTTCTGTTCAAGAGACCCAGTACTTC	CASSVQGDLSVQETQYF
TRBD2	few	TRBV12-3/TRBV12-4	TRBJ2-5	TGTGCCAGCAGTTTGGGCGGGGGGGCCCAAGAGACCCAGTACTTC	CASSLGGGAQETQYF
TRBD2	NA	TRBV6-4	TRBJ2-1	TGTGCCAGCAGTCCAAGCGGGGGGGCCGCCAATGAGCAGTTCTTC	CASSPSGGAANEQFF
TRBD1	NA	TRBV15	TRBJ1-3	TGTGCCACCAGCAGAGGGCTGACAGGGGTAACTGGAAACACCATATATTTT	CATSRGLTGVTGNTIYF
NA	few	TRBV5-4	TRBJ2-2	TGTGCCAGCAGCCCTCCGCCGGGAACTACCGGGGAGCTGTTTTTT	CASSPPPGTTGELFF
NA	few	TRBV29-1	TRBJ1-6	TGCAGCGTCCAGGCGGACCTTGGGTCACCCCTCCACTTT	CSVQADLGSPLHF
NA	few	TRBV7-2	TRBJ2-2	TGTGCCAGCAGCTTAGGAGGCCTCTCCGGGGGGCTGTTTTTT	CASSLGGLSGGLFF
TRBD2	medium-sized	TRBV19	TRBJ2-3	TGTGCCAGTAGTAGTCCGGGGGGGGGCACAGATACGCAGTATTTT	CASSSPGGGTDTQYF
NA	NA	TRBV18	TRBJ2-2	TGTGCCAGCTCACCCCCAGAGGGAAGGACCGGGGAGCTGTTTTTT	CASSPPEGRTGELFF
NA	few	TRBV6-5	TRBJ2-1	TGTGCCAGCAGCACCGACAGGCCCGAGCCCGACTTC	CASSTDRPEPDF
NA	NA	TRBV5-1	TRBJ2-1	TGCGCCAGCAGCTCGACCTTTAACGGGGATAATGAGCAGTTCTTC	CASSSTFNGDNEQFF
TRBD1	NA	TRBV5-6	TRBJ2-3	TGTGCCAGTAACTCAGGGGGCGGAACAGATACGCAGTATTTT	CASNSGGGTDTQYF
NA	NA	TRBV20-1	TRBJ2-2	TGCAGTGCCCCCGGTGGGCACCTTTCGAACACCGGGGAGCTGTTTTTT	CSAPGGHLSNTGELFF
NA	NA	TRBV6-1	TRBJ2-5	TGTGCCAGCAGTGAAGGTTGGGAGACCCAGTACTTC	CASSEGWETQYF